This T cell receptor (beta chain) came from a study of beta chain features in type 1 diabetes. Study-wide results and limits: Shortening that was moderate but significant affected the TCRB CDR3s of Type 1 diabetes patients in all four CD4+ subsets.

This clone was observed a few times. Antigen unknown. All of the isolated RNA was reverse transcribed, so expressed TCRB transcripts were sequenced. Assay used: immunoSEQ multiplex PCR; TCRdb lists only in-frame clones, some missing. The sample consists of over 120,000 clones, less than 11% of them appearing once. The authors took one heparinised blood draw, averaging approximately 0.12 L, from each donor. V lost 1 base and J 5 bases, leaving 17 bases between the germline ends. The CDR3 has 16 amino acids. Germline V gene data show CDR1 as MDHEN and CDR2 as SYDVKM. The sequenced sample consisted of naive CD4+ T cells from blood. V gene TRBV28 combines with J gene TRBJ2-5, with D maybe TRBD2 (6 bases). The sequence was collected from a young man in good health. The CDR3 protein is CASSLLRDAWGETQYF. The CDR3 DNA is TGTGCCAGCAGTTTATTGCGGGACGCATGGGGGGAGACCCAGTACTTC. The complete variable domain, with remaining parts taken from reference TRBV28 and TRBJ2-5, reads DVKVTQSSRYLVKRTGEKVFLECVQDMDHENMFWYRQDPGLGLRLIYFSYDVKMKEKGDIPEGYSVSREKKERFSLILESASTNQTSMYLCASSLLRDAWGETQYFGPGTRLLVL.